This T cell receptor beta chain was sequenced for a study of cytomegalovirus exposure and HLA in healthy donors. J lost 9 bases, V lost 0 bases, and 6 bases had no gene match. CDR3 length: 15 amino acids. CDR1 and CDR2 (germline): MGHRA, YSYEKL. A multiplex PCR was run with 60 Vbeta primers and 13 Jbeta primers. Libraries were prepared by immunoSEQ multiplex PCR; TCRdb keeps only in-frame clonotypes and omits some of them. The sample lists hundreds of thousands of clones, 70% to 80% occurring once. At the time of sampling, donors were nominally healthy, though unrecorded immune exposures were likely. Material for sequencing was PBMCs. This chain joins TRBV4-1 and TRBJ2-1, with 9 nucleotides matching TRBD2. The receptor comes from a male donor in good health and CMV-seronegative. In nucleotides, the CDR3 is TGCGCCAGCAGCCAAGAAGAGAGAGCGGGGGGTGAGCAGTTCTTC. This codes for CASSQEERAGGEQFF.